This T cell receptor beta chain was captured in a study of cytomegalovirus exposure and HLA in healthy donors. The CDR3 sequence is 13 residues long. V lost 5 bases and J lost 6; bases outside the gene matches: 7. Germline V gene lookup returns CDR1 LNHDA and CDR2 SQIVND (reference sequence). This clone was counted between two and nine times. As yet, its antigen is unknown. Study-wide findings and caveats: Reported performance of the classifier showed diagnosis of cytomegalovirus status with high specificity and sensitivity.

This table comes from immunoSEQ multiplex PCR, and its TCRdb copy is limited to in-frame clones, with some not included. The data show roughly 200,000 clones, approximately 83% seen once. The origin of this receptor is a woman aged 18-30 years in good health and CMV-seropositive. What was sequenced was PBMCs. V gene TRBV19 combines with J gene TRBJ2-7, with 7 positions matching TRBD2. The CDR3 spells CASSLGTMVEQYF. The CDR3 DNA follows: TGTGCCAGTAGTCTCGGGACTATGGTCGAGCAGTACTTC.